This TCR beta chain was captured by sequencing in a study of cytomegalovirus exposure and HLA in healthy donors. Findings and limits, study-wide: In a later analysis, an Asian-associated ancestry cluster reportedly showed fewer N-insertions than the approximately 670-donor mean. In an earlier analysis, productive rearrangement rates for most beta V segments clustered near 87% or 30%. Later analysis demonstrated an association between a missense DCLRE1C variant and TCR beta V- and J-gene trimming.

Regarding this clone: No antigen is known for it.

The CDR3 contains 16 residues. V lost 7 bases and J lost 0; bases outside the gene matches: 10. CDR1 is LNHDA, CDR2 SQIVND, per germline (reference sequence). It was with 60 Vbeta and 13 Jbeta primers that the PCR ran. Profiled with immunoSEQ multiplex PCR; TCRdb holds only in-frame clones, not every one. There are approximately 190,000 clones in the sample; about 80% occur only once, and around 2.8% lies in the top ten. The V gene is TRBV19, the J gene TRBJ1-2; TRBD1 agrees at 8 bases. The clonotype comes from a woman aged 45-65 years in good health and CMV-seropositive. Material: PBMCs. The chain's CDR3 is CASTVGTGRSNYGYTF. Written as DNA, the CDR3 is TGTGCCAGTACCGTAGGGACAGGCCGATCTAACTATGGCTACACCTTC.